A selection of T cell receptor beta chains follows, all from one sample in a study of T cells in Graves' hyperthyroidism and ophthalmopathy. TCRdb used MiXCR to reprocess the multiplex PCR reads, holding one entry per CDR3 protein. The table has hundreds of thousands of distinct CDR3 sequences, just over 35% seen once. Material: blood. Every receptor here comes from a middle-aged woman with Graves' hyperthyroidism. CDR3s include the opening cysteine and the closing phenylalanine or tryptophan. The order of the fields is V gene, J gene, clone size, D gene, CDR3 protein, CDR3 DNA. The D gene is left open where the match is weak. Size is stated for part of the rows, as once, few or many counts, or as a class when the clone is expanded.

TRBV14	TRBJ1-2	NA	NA	CASSQGLGPIGGYTF	TGTGCCAGCAGCCAAGGACTCGGACCTATCGGGGGCTACACCTTC
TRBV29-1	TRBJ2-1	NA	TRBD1	CSVVSRDSSYNEQFF	TGCAGCGTTGTGTCCAGGGACAGCTCCTACAATGAGCAGTTCTTC
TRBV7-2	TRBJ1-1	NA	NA	CASSPDPMAEAFF	TGTGCCAGCAGCCCGGACCCGATGGCTGAAGCTTTCTTT
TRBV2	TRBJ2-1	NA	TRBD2	CASTPQRLAAPGQLF	TGTGCCAGCACGCCCCAGAGGCTAGCGGCCCCAGGACAACTCTTC
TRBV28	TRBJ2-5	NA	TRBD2	CASSSGTSGMSQYF	TGTGCCAGCAGTTCCGGGACTAGCGGCATGAGCCAGTACTTC
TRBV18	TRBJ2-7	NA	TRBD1	CASSRDRGGLRNYEQYF	TGTGCCAGCTCACGGGACAGGGGGGGCCTCCGGAACTACGAGCAGTACTTC
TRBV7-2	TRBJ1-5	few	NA	CASSLGLRADQPQHF	TGTGCCAGCAGCTTAGGTCTTCGGGCCGATCAGCCCCAGCATTTT
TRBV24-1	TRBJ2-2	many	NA	CATSDLGRETTGELFF	TGTGCCACCAGTGATTTAGGCAGGGAGACCACCGGGGAGCTGTTTTTT
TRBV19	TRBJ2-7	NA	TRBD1	CASRKGQGETYEQYF	TGTGCCAGTAGAAAGGGACAGGGGGAGACCTACGAGCAGTACTTC
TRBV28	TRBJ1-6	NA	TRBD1	CASGTDNSPLHF	TGTGCCAGCGGGACAGATAATTCACCCCTCCACTTT
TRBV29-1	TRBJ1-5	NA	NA	CSFGTASNQPQHF	TGCAGCTTTGGTACAGCAAGCAATCAGCCCCAGCATTTT
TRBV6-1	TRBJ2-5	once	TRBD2	CASTRLAGTQETQYF	TGTGCCAGCACCCGACTAGCGGGCACCCAAGAGACCCAGTACTTC
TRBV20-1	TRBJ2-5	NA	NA	CSAKDLNKVFPGRRTF	TGCAGTGCTAAGGACCTGAACAAGGTGTTCCCGGGACGCAGGACCTTC
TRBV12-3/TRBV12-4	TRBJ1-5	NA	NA	CASSFGGGPSNQPQHF	TGTGCCAGCAGTTTTGGCGGGGGCCCTAGCAATCAGCCCCAGCATTTT
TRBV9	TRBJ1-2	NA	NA	CASTGSPWGGYTF	TGTGCCAGCACCGGATCTCCCTGGGGTGGCTACACCTTC
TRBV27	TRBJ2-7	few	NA	CASSPSLTYEQYF	TGTGCCAGCAGTCCCTCTTTGACCTACGAGCAGTACTTC
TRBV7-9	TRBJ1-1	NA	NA	CASSLPLGAEVAFF	TGTGCCAGCAGCTTACCGCTCGGGGCGGAAGTTGCTTTCTTT
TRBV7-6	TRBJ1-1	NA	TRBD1	CASSKEQGKAEAFF	TGTGCCAGCAGCAAAGAACAGGGGAAAGCTGAAGCTTTCTTT
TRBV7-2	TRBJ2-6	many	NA	CASSLEAGNSGANVLTF	TGTGCCAGCAGCTTAGAAGCAGGGAACTCTGGGGCCAACGTCCTGACTTTC
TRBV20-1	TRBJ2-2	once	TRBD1	CSATKGQGGTGELFF	TGCAGTGCTACCAAGGGACAGGGGGGCACCGGGGAGCTGTTTTTT
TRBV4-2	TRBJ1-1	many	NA	CASSHRQENTEAFF	TGTGCCAGCAGCCATAGACAGGAGAACACTGAAGCTTTCTTT
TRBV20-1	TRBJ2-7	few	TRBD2	CSATDLAGGRDEQYF	TGCAGTGCTACAGATCTAGCGGGAGGGAGGGACGAGCAGTACTTC
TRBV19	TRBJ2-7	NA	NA	CASARGVESYEQYF	TGTGCCAGTGCTAGGGGGGTCGAATCCTACGAGCAGTACTTC
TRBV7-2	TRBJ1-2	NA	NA	CASSQAGGGHTF	TGTGCCAGCAGCCAGGCCGGGGGGGGCCACACCTTC
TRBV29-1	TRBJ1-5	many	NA	CSVTGTQGQPQHF	TGCAGCGTTACAGGGACTCAAGGACAGCCCCAGCATTTT
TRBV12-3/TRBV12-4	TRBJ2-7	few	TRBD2	CASTQFSGANYEQYF	TGTGCCAGCACCCAATTTAGCGGGGCAAACTACGAGCAGTACTTC
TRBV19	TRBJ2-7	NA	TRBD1	CASSRDPISTGGRNEQYF	TGTGCCAGTAGTAGAGACCCGATTTCGACAGGGGGCCGAAACGAGCAGTACTTC
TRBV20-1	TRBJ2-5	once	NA	CSAPTGQRDQPQYF	TGCAGTGCCCCGACGGGGCAAAGGGATCAGCCCCAGTACTTC
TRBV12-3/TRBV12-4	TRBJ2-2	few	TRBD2	CASSFHSSGGSRGELFF	TGTGCCAGCAGTTTTCATTCTAGCGGGGGGTCCCGCGGGGAGCTGTTTTTT
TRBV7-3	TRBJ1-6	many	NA	CASSLTRHSTNSPLHF	TGTGCCAGCAGCTTAACAAGACATTCCACGAATTCACCCCTCCACTTT
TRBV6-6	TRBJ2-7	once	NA	CAGSYPPSYEQYF	TGTGCCGGCAGTTATCCGCCTTCCTACGAGCAGTACTTC
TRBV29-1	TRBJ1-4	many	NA	CSVEAPYGDEKLFF	TGCAGCGTTGAAGCCCCCTACGGGGATGAAAAACTGTTTTTT
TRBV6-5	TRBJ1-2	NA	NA	CASSAGDLDGYTF	TGTGCCAGCAGCGCCGGGGACCTCGATGGCTACACCTTC